These 9 T cell receptor beta chains originate from one sample sequenced in a study of CD8 T cells in ankylosing spondylitis. TCRdb analysed the 5' RACE reads with MiXCR anew, one entry per CDR3 protein. The sample lists approximately 220,000 distinct CDR3 sequences; roughly a tenth were seen once. Input material: blood, either unsorted or a sorted T cell fraction (not recorded which). All receptors derive from a male donor with ankylosing spondylitis or in good health (not recorded which).

This clonotype was counted a few times. This chain joins TRBV3-1 and TRBJ1-4; TRBD1 is a possible D gene (5 bases). V was cut by 5 bases and J by 2 bases, with 12 bases left in between. There are 15 residues in the CDR3. Germline loops: CDR1 LGHDT, CDR2 YNNKEL (reference sequence). The CDR3: CASSSKGRTNEKLFF. In nucleotides, the CDR3 is TGTGCCAGCAGCTCAAAGGGGAGGACTAATGAAAAACTGTTTTTT.

This clonotype was counted only a few times. This chain joins TRBV5-1 and TRBJ2-1; 8 nucleotides match TRBD2. Unmatched junction bases numbered 6, after V lost 3 bases and J lost 7 bases. Germline V gene sequence: CDR1 SGHRS, CDR2 YFSETQ. This CDR3 has 14 residues. The CDR3 nucleotides read TGCGCCAGCAGCTCGGGAGGGCAGGGAAATGAGCAGTTCTTC. Translation: CASSSGGQGNEQFF.

The chain combines TRBV12-3 or TRBV12-4 with TRBJ1-2; D ambiguous. V was trimmed by 3 bases and J by 5 bases, leaving 7 bases between them. This CDR3 spans 12 amino acids. Written as DNA, the CDR3 is TGTGCCAGCAGTTTCAAAGCGTATGGCTACACCTTC. Translating it yields CASSFKAYGYTF.

In the case of this clonotype: This may be a read error: a much more frequent sequence differs by one nucleotide. This chain links TRBV7-8 with TRBJ1-1, with a weak D call TRBD1 (5 bases). Trimming pared 5 bases from V and 3 bases from J, leaving 16 bases between. The CDR3 extends over 15 amino acids. CDR1 SGHVS and CDR2 FQNEAQ come from the germline V gene. CDR3 sequence reads: CASSPPGPIDTEAFF. The CDR3 DNA is TGTGCCAGCAGCCCACCGGGACCAATCGACACTGAAGCTTTCTTT.

This clonotype was seen many times. The rearrangement uses TRBV20-1 and TRBJ2-1; 8 bases match TRBD1. CDR3 length: 11 residues. Germline CDR1 DFQATT, CDR2 SNEGSKA (reference sequence). J gave up 9 bases and V 6 bases, and 4 bases lay outside the gene matches. The CDR3 is CSADRDSEQFF. In DNA form, the CDR3 reads TGCAGTGCGGACAGGGATTCTGAGCAGTTCTTC.

This clonotype was found many times. CDR3 sequence (DNA): TGCGCCAGCAGCCCGGCGACAGGGAACTATGGCTACACCTTC. Its translation: CASSPATGNYGYTF. The V call is TRBV5-1, the J call TRBJ1-2; 7 nucleotides align to TRBD1. The CDR3 has 14 amino acids. The germline gives CDR1 SGHRS, CDR2 YFSETQ. The V and J ends lost 4 bases and 2 bases, in that order; junction bases with no gene match: 5.

This clonotype was recorded at least ten times. The gene calls are TRBV29-1 and TRBJ1-1, with a possible D match to TRBD1 (5 bases). The CDR3 runs 13 residues. Germline V gene data show CDR1 as SQVTM and CDR2 as ANQGSEA. Between the trimmed V and J ends, which lost 7 bases and 0 bases, there was a span of 12 bases. The CDR3 DNA sequence: TGCAGCGCCGCCGGGACGTTGAACACTGAAGCTTTCTTT. Translated: CSAAGTLNTEAFF.

About this clonotype: The CDR3 does not end in the conserved phenylalanine or tryptophan, so this is likely a read error. The chain combines TRBV27 with TRBJ2-5, with D unclear. Germline loops: CDR1 MNHEY, CDR2 SMNVEV (reference sequence). CDR3 length: 13 residues. V dropped 3 bases and J dropped 4 bases, with 9 bases sitting between them. The CDR3 region is CASSFFQSETQYV. CDR3 nucleotides: TGTGCCAGCAGTTTCTTCCAGTCAGAGACCCAGTACGTC.

This clonotype showed up just a few times. J is TRBJ2-4 and V is TRBV6-1; TRBD1 might be the D (5 bases). This CDR3 is built from 15 residues. V was shortened by 1 base and J by 3 bases, with 10 bases between the two germline ends. Germline V lookup: CDR1 MNHNS, CDR2 SASEGT. The CDR3 reads CASSEGTFSKNIQYF. The CDR3 nucleotides read TGTGCCAGCAGTGAAGGGACATTTAGCAAAAACATTCAGTACTTC.